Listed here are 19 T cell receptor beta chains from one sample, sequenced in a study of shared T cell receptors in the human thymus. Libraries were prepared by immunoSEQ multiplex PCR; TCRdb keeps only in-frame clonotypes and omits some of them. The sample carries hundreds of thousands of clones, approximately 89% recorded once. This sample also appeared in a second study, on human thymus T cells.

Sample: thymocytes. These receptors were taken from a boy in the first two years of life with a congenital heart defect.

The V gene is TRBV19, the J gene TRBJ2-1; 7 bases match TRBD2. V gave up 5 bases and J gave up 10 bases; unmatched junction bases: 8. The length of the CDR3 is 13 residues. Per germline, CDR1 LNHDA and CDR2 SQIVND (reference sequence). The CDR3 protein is CASSQGEGGEQFF. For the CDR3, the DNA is TGTGCCAGTAGTCAAGGGGAGGGCGGCGAGCAGTTCTTC.

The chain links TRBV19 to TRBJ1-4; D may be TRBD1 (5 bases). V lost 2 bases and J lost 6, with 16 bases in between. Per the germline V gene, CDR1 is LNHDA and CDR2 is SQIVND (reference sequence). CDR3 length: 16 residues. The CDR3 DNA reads TGTGCCAGTAGTATAAGGGACGGATGGGGGGATGAAAAACTGTTTTTT. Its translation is CASSIRDGWGDEKLFF.

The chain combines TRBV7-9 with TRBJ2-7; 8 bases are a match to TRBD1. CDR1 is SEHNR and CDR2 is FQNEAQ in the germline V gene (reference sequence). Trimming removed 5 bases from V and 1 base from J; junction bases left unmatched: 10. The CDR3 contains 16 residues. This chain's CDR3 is CASSNRDRRLSYEQYF. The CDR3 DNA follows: TGTGCCAGCAGCAACCGGGACAGGAGGCTTTCCTACGAGCAGTACTTC.

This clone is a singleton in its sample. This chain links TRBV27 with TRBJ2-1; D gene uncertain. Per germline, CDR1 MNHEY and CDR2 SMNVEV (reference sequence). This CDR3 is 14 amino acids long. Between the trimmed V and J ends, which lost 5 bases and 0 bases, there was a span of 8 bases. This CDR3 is CASSAPSSYNEQFF. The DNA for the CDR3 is TGTGCCAGCAGTGCCCCCAGCTCCTACAATGAGCAGTTCTTC.

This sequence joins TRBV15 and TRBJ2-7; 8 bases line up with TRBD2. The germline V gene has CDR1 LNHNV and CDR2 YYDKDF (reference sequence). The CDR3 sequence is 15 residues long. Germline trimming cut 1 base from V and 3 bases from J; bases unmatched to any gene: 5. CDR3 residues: CATSRAWTSHYEQYF. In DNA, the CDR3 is TGTGCCACCAGCAGAGCATGGACTAGCCACTACGAGCAGTACTTC.

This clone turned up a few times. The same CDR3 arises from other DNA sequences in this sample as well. CDR3 amino acids: CASSHSYEQYF. CDR3 coding DNA: TGTGCCAGCAGTCACTCCTACGAGCAGTACTTC. V and J are TRBV28 and TRBJ2-7; the D is unclear. V dropped 5 bases and J dropped 0 bases, with 2 bases sitting between them. The germline CDR1 and CDR2 sequences are MDHEN and SYDVKM. The CDR3 consists of 11 residues. Full variable domain (rest looked up from reference TRBV28 and TRBJ2-7): DVKVTQSSRYLVKRTGEKVFLECVQDMDHENMFWYRQDPGLGLRLIYFSYDVKMKEKGDIPEGYSVSREKKERFSLILESASTNQTSMYLCASSHSYEQYFGPGTRLTVT.

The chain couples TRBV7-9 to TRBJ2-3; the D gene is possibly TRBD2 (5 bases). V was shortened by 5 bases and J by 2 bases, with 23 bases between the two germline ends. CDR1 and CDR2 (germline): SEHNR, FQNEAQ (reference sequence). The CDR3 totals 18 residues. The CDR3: CASSPGGPGGFDTDTQYF. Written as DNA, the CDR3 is TGTGCCAGCAGCCCCGGAGGCCCGGGTGGATTTGACACAGATACGCAGTATTTT.

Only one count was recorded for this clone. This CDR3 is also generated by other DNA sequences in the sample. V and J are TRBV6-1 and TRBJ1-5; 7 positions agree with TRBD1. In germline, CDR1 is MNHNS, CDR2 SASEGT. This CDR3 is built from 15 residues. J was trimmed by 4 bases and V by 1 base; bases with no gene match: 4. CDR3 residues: CASSEGTGRNQPQHF. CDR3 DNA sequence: TGTGCCAGCAGTGAAGGGACAGGCCGTAATCAGCCCCAGCATTTT.

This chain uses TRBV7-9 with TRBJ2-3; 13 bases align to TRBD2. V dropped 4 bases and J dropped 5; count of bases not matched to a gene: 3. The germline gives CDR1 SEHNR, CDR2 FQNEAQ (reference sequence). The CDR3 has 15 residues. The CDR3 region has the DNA TGTGCCAGCAGCTCGGGACTAGCGGGGATAGATACGCAGTATTTT. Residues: CASSSGLAGIDTQYF.

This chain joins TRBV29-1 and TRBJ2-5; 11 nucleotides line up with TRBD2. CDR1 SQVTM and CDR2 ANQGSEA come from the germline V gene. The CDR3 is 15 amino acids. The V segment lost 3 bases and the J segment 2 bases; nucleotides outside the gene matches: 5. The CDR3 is CSVDSGLAVQETQYF. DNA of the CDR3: TGCAGCGTTGATTCGGGACTAGCGGTGCAAGAGACCCAGTACTTC.

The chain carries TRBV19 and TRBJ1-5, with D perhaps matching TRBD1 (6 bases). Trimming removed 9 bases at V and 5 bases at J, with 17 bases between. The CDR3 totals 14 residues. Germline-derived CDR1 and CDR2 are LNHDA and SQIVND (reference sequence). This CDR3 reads CASYRRGQYQPQHF. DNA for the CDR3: TGTGCCAGCTACAGACGTGGACAGTATCAGCCCCAGCATTTT.

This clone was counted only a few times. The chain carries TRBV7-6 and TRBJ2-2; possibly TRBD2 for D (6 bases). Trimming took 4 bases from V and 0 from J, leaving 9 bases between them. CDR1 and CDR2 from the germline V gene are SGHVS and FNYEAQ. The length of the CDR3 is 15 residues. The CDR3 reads CASSWTNSNTGELFF. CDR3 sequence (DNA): TGTGCCAGCAGCTGGACTAACTCGAACACCGGGGAGCTGTTTTTT.

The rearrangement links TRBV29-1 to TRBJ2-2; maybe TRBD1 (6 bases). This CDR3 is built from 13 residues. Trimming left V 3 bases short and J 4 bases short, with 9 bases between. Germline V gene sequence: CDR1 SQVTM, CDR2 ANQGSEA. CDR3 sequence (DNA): TGCAGCGTTGATTTGGGGGCCACCGGGGAGCTGTTTTTT. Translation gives CSVDLGATGELFF.

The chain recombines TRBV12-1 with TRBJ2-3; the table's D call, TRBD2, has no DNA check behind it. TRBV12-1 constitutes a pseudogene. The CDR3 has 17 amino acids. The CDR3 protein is CASSKNPSGGLTDTQYF. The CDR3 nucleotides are TGTGCCAGCAGCAAAAACCCTAGCGGGGGCCTCACAGATACGCAGTATTTT.

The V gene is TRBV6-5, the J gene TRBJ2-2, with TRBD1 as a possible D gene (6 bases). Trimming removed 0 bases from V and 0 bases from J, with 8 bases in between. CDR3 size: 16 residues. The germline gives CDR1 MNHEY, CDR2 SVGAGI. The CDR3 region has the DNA TGTGCCAGCAGTTACTCGGACAGATCGAACACCGGGGAGCTGTTTTTT. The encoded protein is CASSYSDRSNTGELFF.

The CDR3 sequence is CAGGLAGEVTYEQYF. CDR3 in DNA: TGTGCCGGTGGACTAGCGGGGGAGGTAACTTACGAGCAGTACTTC. The chain couples TRBV30 to TRBJ2-7; 13 nucleotides match TRBD2. The CDR3 length is 15 residues. The V segment lost 8 bases and the J segment 4 bases; nucleotides outside the gene matches: 11. The germline V gene encodes CDR1 GTSNPN and CDR2 SVGIG (reference sequence).

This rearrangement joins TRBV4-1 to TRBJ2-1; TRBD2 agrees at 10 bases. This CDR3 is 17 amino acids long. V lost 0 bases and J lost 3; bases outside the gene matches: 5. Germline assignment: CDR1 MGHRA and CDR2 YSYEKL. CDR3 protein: CASSQDELAGYYNEQFF. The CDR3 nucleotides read TGCGCCAGCAGCCAAGATGAACTAGCGGGGTACTACAATGAGCAGTTCTTC.

The CDR3 sequence: CATHVPGSYNSPLHF. The CDR3 DNA reads as TGTGCCACCCATGTTCCGGGCTCCTATAATTCACCCCTCCACTTT. The gene calls are TRBV28 and TRBJ1-6; no clear D gene. The germline V gene has CDR1 MDHEN and CDR2 SYDVKM. The CDR3 covers 15 residues. Trimming stripped 10 bases from V and 0 bases from J, with 13 bases between.

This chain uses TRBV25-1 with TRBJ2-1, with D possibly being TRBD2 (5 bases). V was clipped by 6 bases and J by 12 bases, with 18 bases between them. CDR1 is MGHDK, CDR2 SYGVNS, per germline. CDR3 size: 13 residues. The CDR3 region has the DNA TGTGCCAGCAGCCCCACCGCGGGTAGTCGGCAGTTCTTC. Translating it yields CASSPTAGSRQFF. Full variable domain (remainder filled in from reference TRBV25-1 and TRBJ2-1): EADIYQTPRYLVIGTGKKITLECSQTMGHDKMYWYQQDPGMELHLIHYSYGVNSTEKGDLSSESTVSRIRTEHFPLTLESARPSHTSQYLCASSPTAGSRQFFGPGTRLTVL.